What follows are 25 T cell receptor beta chains derived from one specimen sequenced in a study of identical twins (dated by TCRdb to the mid-2010s). The library was obtained by 5' RACE. TCRdb shows the sequencer as Illumina HiSeq 2000. Clones were called with MiXCR by TCRdb after fastp trimmed the public reads at Q25, and only in-frame beta chains were retained. One record per CDR3 amino acid sequence lists the most common genes and DNA. In all, the sample holds some 500,000 distinct CDR3 sequences, and 14% of those were seen once. Of the sample, about 0.94% falls within the top ten clones. The same sample was also studied in work on yellow fever vaccine responses in identical twins.

What was sequenced was CD4+ T cells sorted from blood. These TCRs come from a woman between 18 and 29 years old in good health.

This chain joins TRBV12-3 or TRBV12-4 and TRBJ2-1, with TRBD2 identical over 9 bases. The CDR3 has 19 amino acids. The V gene end was trimmed by 4 bases and the J gene end by 0 bases; junction bases not matched to a gene: 13. In DNA form, the CDR3 reads TGTGCCAGCAGTTCTAATAGCGGGAGTTGGTTTAACTCCTACAATGAGCAGTTCTTC. As protein: CASSSNSGSWFNSYNEQFF.

The rearrangement links TRBV27 to TRBJ2-7, with 7 nucleotides matching TRBD1. The trim removed 7 bases at V and 5 bases at J, leaving 8 bases unmatched. The CDR3 contains 13 residues. CDR1 is MNHEY and CDR2 is SMNVEV in the germline V gene (reference sequence). The CDR3 DNA is TGTGCCAGCACCCACCCACAGGGGAACGAGCAGTACTTC. Its protein product is CASTHPQGNEQYF.

This chain links TRBV6-6 with TRBJ2-7; no clear D gene. Germline V gene sequence: CDR1 MNHNY, CDR2 SVGAGI (reference sequence). The V and J ends lost 6 bases and 6 bases respectively, with 15 bases between them. The CDR3 spans 13 residues. The CDR3 DNA follows: TGTGCCAGCAGCAAGACTTTAAAGGTCGAGCAGTACTTC. It yields the protein CASSKTLKVEQYF.

The chain has TRBV5-1 and TRBJ1-2; 10 bases map to TRBD1. This CDR3 is built from 15 residues. Unmatched junction bases numbered 5, after V lost 2 bases and J lost 4 bases. Germline V gene lookup returns CDR1 SGHRS and CDR2 YFSETQ. The DNA for the CDR3 is TGCGCCAGCAGCTTCGGGGACAGGGGAGGCTATGGCTACACCTTC. This gives the protein CASSFGDRGGYGYTF.

This clonotype was recorded a few times. The chain joins TRBV24-1 to TRBJ2-2; weak D call: TRBD1 (6 bases). CDR3 size: 14 residues. Between the trimmed V and J ends, which lost 7 bases and 2 bases, there was a span of 10 bases. Germline CDR1 reads KGHDR; CDR2 reads SFDVKD. The CDR3 sequence: CATRAQGNTGELFF. The CDR3 DNA is TGTGCCACCAGGGCACAGGGAAACACCGGGGAGCTGTTTTTT.

This clonotype was counted between two and nine times. This CDR3 is CSVERNSGRFREQFF. DNA for the CDR3: TGCAGCGTTGAAAGAAATAGCGGGAGGTTTAGGGAGCAGTTCTTC. The gene calls are TRBV29-1 and TRBJ2-1, with TRBD2 matching 10 bases. The V gene end was trimmed by 2 bases and the J gene end by 10 bases; junction bases not matched to a gene: 11. The CDR3 is 15 residues long. Germline-derived CDR1 and CDR2 are SQVTM and ANQGSEA.

The chain has TRBV11-1 and TRBJ2-2, with a weak D call TRBD2 (5 bases). V lost 5 bases, J lost 0 bases, and 19 bases lay in between. CDR1 is SGHAT and CDR2 is FQDESV in the germline V gene (reference sequence). This CDR3 has 18 amino acids. CDR3 protein: CASSPTSGVFSNTGELFF. Written as DNA, the CDR3 is TGTGCCAGCAGCCCAACATCCGGGGTATTCTCGAACACCGGGGAGCTGTTTTTT.

This clonotype was picked up a small number of times. V and J are TRBV28 and TRBJ2-3; D might be TRBD2 (6 bases). The CDR3 covers 15 residues. Between the trimmed V and J ends, which lost 4 bases and 1 base, there was a span of 12 bases. Per germline, CDR1 MDHEN and CDR2 SYDVKM. CDR3 region: CASSSLSSGTDTQYF. The CDR3 coding sequence is TGTGCCAGCAGTTCGTTGTCTAGCGGCACAGATACGCAGTATTTT.

This clonotype has a handful of counts. The V and J genes are TRBV27 and TRBJ2-3, with unresolved D. CDR1 and CDR2 (germline): MNHEY, SMNVEV (reference sequence). The CDR3 consists of 16 residues. V lost 6 bases to trimming and J lost 3 bases, with 19 bases between them. The DNA of the CDR3 is TGTGCCAGCAGCCGCACCTTGGCAGTCGGTACAGATACGCAGTATTTT. Translating it yields CASSRTLAVGTDTQYF.

This clonotype was found a few times. V usage is TRBV27 and J usage is TRBJ1-1; TRBD1 matches at 7 bases. The germline V gene has CDR1 MNHEY and CDR2 SMNVEV (reference sequence). V trimming: 5 bases; J trimming: 5 bases; junction bases outside the gene matches: 11. The CDR3 is made up of 15 amino acids. CDR3 bases: TGTGCCAGCAGTAACCTAGAAGGGGGCAGGACTGAAGCTTTCTTT. Translation gives CASSNLEGGRTEAFF.

This clonotype has a count of ten or more. The rearrangement uses TRBV12-3 or TRBV12-4 and TRBJ2-6, with D tentatively TRBD1 or TRBD2 (6 bases each). Trimming removed 2 bases at V and 2 bases at J, with 7 bases between. CDR3 length: 15 amino acids. In nucleotides, the CDR3 is TGTGCCAGCAGTTTAAGGGGGGCTGGGGCCAACGTCCTGACTTTC. Translation: CASSLRGAGANVLTF.

The V and J genes are TRBV6-5 and TRBJ2-7; D unclear. V was shortened by 0 bases and J by 4 bases, with 13 bases between the two germline ends. The CDR3 is 15 amino acids. Germline CDR1 and CDR2: MNHEY and SVGAGI. The CDR3 sequence: CASSYSGDGGYEQYF. Written as DNA, the CDR3 is TGTGCCAGCAGTTACTCTGGCGACGGTGGGTACGAGCAGTACTTC.

This clonotype was picked up a small number of times. J is TRBJ1-6 and V is TRBV5-1; D may be TRBD1 (6 bases). CDR3 length: 13 amino acids. Trimming left V 4 bases short and J 7 bases short, with 9 bases between. Germline-derived CDR1 and CDR2 are SGHRS and YFSETQ. CDR3 protein: CASSGTTNSPLHF. DNA for the CDR3: TGCGCCAGCAGCGGGACAACCAATTCACCCCTCCACTTT.

The chain couples TRBV20-1 to TRBJ2-2; no clear D gene. This CDR3 is 14 amino acids long. CDR1 and CDR2 (germline): DFQATT, SNEGSKA (reference sequence). V lost 1 base, J lost 2 bases, and 8 bases lay in between. CDR3 sequence: CSARGGRNTGELFF. CDR3 sequence (DNA): TGCAGTGCTAGAGGAGGCAGAAACACCGGGGAGCTGTTTTTT.

This clonotype showed up just a few times. The genes are TRBV7-2 and TRBJ1-6; TRBD1 matches at 7 bases. J was trimmed by 6 bases and V by 5 bases; bases with no gene match: 7. The CDR3 loop spans 15 amino acids. Germline CDR1 reads SGHTA; CDR2 reads FQGNSA. The CDR3 nucleotides read TGTGCCAGCAGCCCCAGGGGGGCTTCTAATTCACCCCTCCACTTT. This encodes CASSPRGASNSPLHF.

V and J are TRBV6-1 and TRBJ2-1, with TRBD1 matching 10 bases. Germline V CDR1 and CDR2: MNHNS, SASEGT. Trimming took 0 bases from V and 4 from J; bases not matched to a gene: 3. The CDR3 consists of 16 residues. This CDR3 is CASSEAGTGVYNEQFF. CDR3 DNA: TGTGCCAGCAGTGAAGCCGGGACAGGGGTGTACAATGAGCAGTTCTTC.

This clonotype has a count of ten or more. The chain carries TRBV11-2 and TRBJ2-1; 7 nucleotides match TRBD2. CDR1 is SGHAT, CDR2 FQNNGV, per germline. V lost 5 bases to trimming and J lost 6 bases; unmatched junction nucleotides: 4. This CDR3 is 13 amino acids long. The CDR3 DNA follows: TGTGCCAGCAGCACCTCGGGAGGCAATGAGCAGTTCTTC. As protein: CASSTSGGNEQFF.

This clonotype came up a few times. CDR3 protein: CASSAGTGSSGANVLTF. CDR3 nucleotide sequence: TGTGCCAGCAGCGCCGGGACAGGGTCCTCTGGGGCCAACGTCCTGACTTTC. The genes are TRBV25-1 and TRBJ2-6, with 9 bases that match TRBD1. Germline assignment: CDR1 MGHDK and CDR2 SYGVNS. The CDR3 is 17 amino acids. Unmatched junction bases numbered 6, after V lost 6 bases and J lost 0 bases.

This clonotype was detected only a few times. V and J are TRBV4-1 and TRBJ1-2; D is unclear. The CDR3 loop spans 13 amino acids. V gave up 0 bases and J gave up 6 bases, with 8 bases separating them. The germline V gene has CDR1 MGHRA and CDR2 YSYEKL. The CDR3 coding sequence is TGCGCCAGCAGCCAAGAATATTTTGATGGCTACACCTTC. Its protein is CASSQEYFDGYTF.

This clonotype was seen only a few times. This chain uses TRBV28 with TRBJ2-1, with TRBD1 matching 7 bases. In germline, CDR1 is MDHEN, CDR2 SYDVKM. The J segment lost 0 bases and the V segment lost 7 bases, leaving 15 bases of the junction unmatched. This CDR3 is built from 18 residues. Here the CDR3 reads CASTPRTGGTYSYNEQFF. The DNA for the CDR3 is TGTGCCAGCACACCTCGGACAGGAGGAACCTACTCCTACAATGAGCAGTTCTTC.

This clonotype was observed a handful of times. CDR3 in DNA: TGTGCCAGCAGCCAAGGGGCAGGGGAATACTATGGCTACACCTTC. Protein product: CASSQGAGEYYGYTF. This sequence joins TRBV4-2 and TRBJ1-2; possible D gene TRBD1, 6 bases. The CDR3 consists of 15 residues. Trimming took 1 base from V and 3 from J, leaving 12 bases between them. Germline V lookup: CDR1 LGHNA, CDR2 YNFKEQ.

This clonotype was found a few times. The chain couples TRBV20-1 to TRBJ2-1; the D gene could be TRBD1 or TRBD2 (5 bases each). Germline V gene data show CDR1 as DFQATT and CDR2 as SNEGSKA (reference sequence). Trimming shortened V by 5 bases and J by 12 bases, and 20 bases separated the two germline ends. The CDR3 extends over 13 amino acids. In DNA form, the CDR3 reads TGCAGTGCTTTAGGGGACCCCGCCCGGGGGCAGTTCTTC. This translates into CSALGDPARGQFF.

This chain uses TRBV19 with TRBJ2-3; TRBD2 matches 12 bases. The CDR3 loop spans 17 amino acids. The trim removed 7 bases at V and 2 bases at J, leaving 10 bases unmatched. Germline assignment: CDR1 LNHDA and CDR2 SQIVND (reference sequence). The CDR3 here is CASTRRLAGGYTDTQYF. CDR3 in DNA: TGTGCCAGTACGAGGAGGCTAGCGGGAGGGTACACAGATACGCAGTATTTT.

This clonotype has ten or more counts. The rearrangement uses TRBV12-3 or TRBV12-4 and TRBJ1-1; D is undetermined. The CDR3 has 15 residues. Trimming took 6 bases from V and 0 from J, leaving 14 bases between them. Here the CDR3 DNA reads TGTGCCAGCAGCCGGCGTCCGGGCCTGAACACTGAAGCTTTCTTT. This sequence encodes CASSRRPGLNTEAFF.

In its sample, this clonotype was seen a few times. The genes are TRBV6-1 and TRBJ2-6; D is unresolved. The CDR3 is made up of 13 amino acids. Between the trimmed V and J ends, which lost 8 bases and 1 base, there was a span of 6 bases. Germline V gene lookup returns CDR1 MNHNS and CDR2 SASEGT. CDR3 in DNA: TGTGCCAGCTTGGGGTCTGGGGCCAACGTCCTGACTTTC. It specifies CASLGSGANVLTF.